The TCR beta chain under discussion was sequenced for a study of cytomegalovirus exposure and HLA in healthy donors. Both 60 Vbeta primers and 13 Jbeta primers went into the PCR. Clones were read by immunoSEQ multiplex PCR, and TCRdb kept only the in-frame ones, dropping some. Of about 130,000 clones in the sample, around 63% were seen once. Study-wide results and limits: The study put some 160 TCR beta chains on its list as cytomegalovirus-associated.

Of note for this clone: Its specificity is unknown.

The CDR3 is made up of 13 amino acids. Looked up from germline, CDR1 is WNHNN and CDR2 is SYGVQD (reference sequence). With V trimmed by 5 bases and J by 3 bases, 4 bases remained unmatched. This sequence joins TRBV10-1 and TRBJ2-7; 7 bases fit TRBD2. Source material: PBMCs. The receptor was isolated from a human donor in good health. CDR3 in DNA: TGCGCCAGCAGTACCGGACTAGGCTACGAGCAGTACTTC. Amino acids: CASSTGLGYEQYF.